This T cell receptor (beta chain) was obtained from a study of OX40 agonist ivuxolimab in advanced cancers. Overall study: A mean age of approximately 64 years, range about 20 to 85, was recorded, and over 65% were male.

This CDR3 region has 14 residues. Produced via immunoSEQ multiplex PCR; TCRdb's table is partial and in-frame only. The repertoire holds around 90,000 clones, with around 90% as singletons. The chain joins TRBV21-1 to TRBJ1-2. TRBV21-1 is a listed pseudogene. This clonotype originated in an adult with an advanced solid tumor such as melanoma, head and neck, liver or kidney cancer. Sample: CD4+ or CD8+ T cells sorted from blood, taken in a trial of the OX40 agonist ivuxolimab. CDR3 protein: CASSKDGVYYGYTF. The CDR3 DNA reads TGTGCCAGCAGCAAAGATGGGGTGTACTATGGCTACACCTTC.